This passage covers 14 T cell receptor beta chains from one sample sequenced in a study of response to subunit inactivated influenza vaccine. TCRdb re-derived calls from the RT-PCR reads in MiXCR, one entry per CDR3 protein. The top ten clones hold 7.5% to 10% of a sample with more than 200,000 distinct CDR3 sequences, 9% to 15% of them seen once. Material: non-naive T cells sorted from PBMCs, obtained 14 to 15 days before vaccination. All receptors come from a middle-aged man who received an inactivated influenza vaccine.

This clonotype has more than one count but fewer than ten. The chain employs TRBV6-2 or TRBV6-3 and TRBJ2-1, with 11 bases matching TRBD2. Germline trimming cut 0 bases from V and 12 bases from J; bases unmatched to any gene: 10. This CDR3 has 16 residues. Germline CDR1 MNHEY, CDR2 SVGEGT. CDR3 in amino acids: CASSYSPVSGGAMQFF. DNA for the CDR3: TGTGCCAGCAGTTACTCGCCGGTTAGCGGGGGGGCGATGCAGTTCTTC.

This clonotype was detected a few times. The chain uses TRBV4-3 and TRBJ2-2; no definite D call. Germline assignment: CDR1 LGHNA and CDR2 YSLEER. V was cut by 1 base and J by 1 base, with 7 bases left in between. The CDR3 covers 15 residues. The CDR3 reads CASSQGVMNTGELFF. The CDR3, as DNA: TGCGCCAGCAGCCAAGGAGTTATGAACACCGGGGAGCTGTTTTTT.

This clonotype was counted a few times. The V gene is TRBV6-1, the J gene TRBJ2-1, with TRBD1 matching 10 bases. After removal of 7 bases from V and 0 bases from J, the junction contained 12 bases not matched to a gene. CDR1 is MNHNS and CDR2 is SASEGT in the germline V gene. The CDR3 covers 18 residues. The CDR3 DNA is TGTGCCAGCAAACCGGGACAGGGGCCGGTCGCCTCCTACAATGAGCAGTTCTTC. Its protein is CASKPGQGPVASYNEQFF.

The rearrangement uses TRBV12-3 or TRBV12-4 and TRBJ2-7; the match to TRBD1 covers 8 bases. Losses at the gene ends were 8 bases for V and 6 bases for J; bases not matched to a gene: 6. The CDR3 runs to 12 residues. This CDR3 is CASRQGLGEQYF. CDR3 bases: TGTGCCAGCCGACAGGGGTTGGGCGAGCAGTACTTC.

About this clonotype itself: The conserved phenylalanine or tryptophan is not found at the CDR3 terminus, so this likely reflects a read error. The DNA is omitted, as the CDR3 cannot be located on it reliably, and the CDR3 follows TCRdb's listing. The chain uses TRBV20-1 and TRBJ2-7. The CDR3 is 14 residues long, counting both termini. Germline lookup yields CDR1 DFQATT and CDR2 SNEGSKA (reference sequence). CDR3 residues: CSARGGLGIHERYI.

The table lists this clonotype with many counts. The chain has TRBV7-8 and TRBJ1-1; D remains ambiguous. CDR3 length: 15 amino acids. Trimming took off 7 bases at V and 4 bases at J, with 19 bases between the two ends. The germline gives CDR1 SGHVS, CDR2 FQNEAQ. For the CDR3, the DNA is TGTGCCAGCACCCCGGGCGGAGAATGGGGCACTGAAGCTTTCTTT. This gives the protein CASTPGGEWGTEAFF.

This sequence joins TRBV12-3 or TRBV12-4 and TRBJ2-7, with D perhaps TRBD2 (6 bases). CDR3 length: 15 residues. Trimming pared 5 bases from V and 3 bases from J, leaving 17 bases between. CDR3 sequence reads: CASSQRAGTLYEQYF. The CDR3 region has the DNA TGTGCCAGCAGTCAACGGGCGGGGACTCTCTACGAGCAGTACTTC.

This clonotype was recorded at least ten times. The chain carries TRBV3-1 and TRBJ2-7; 7 positions agree with TRBD2. This CDR3 region has 15 residues. Germline CDR1 is LGHDT and CDR2 is YNNKEL (reference sequence). V shed 1 base and J 4 bases; nucleotides not matched to a gene: 7. CDR3 coding DNA: TGTGCCAGCAGCCAAGGCGGGAGTAGTCTATACGAGCAGTACTTC. It yields the protein CASSQGGSSLYEQYF.

This chain joins TRBV4-1 and TRBJ1-6; D gene unclear. CDR1 is MGHRA, CDR2 YSYEKL, per germline. The V gene lost 5 bases and the J gene lost 6 bases, with 8 bases spanning the gap. The CDR3 loop spans 13 amino acids. In nucleotides, the CDR3 is TGCGCCAGCAGCTCCCAGGTTAATTCACCCCTCCACTTT. Encoded protein: CASSSQVNSPLHF.

This clonotype was seen ten or more times. The V gene is TRBV5-1, the J gene TRBJ2-2, with 7 bases matching TRBD2. Unmatched junction bases numbered 10, after V lost 5 bases and J lost 6 bases. Germline CDR1 is SGHRS and CDR2 is YFSETQ. This CDR3 has 15 residues. CDR3 nucleotide sequence: TGCGCCAGCAGGGCCAGCGGGATAGGGGCCGGGGAGCTGTTTTTT. Encoded protein: CASRASGIGAGELFF. The full variable domain, its missing parts supplied by reference TRBV5-1 and TRBJ2-2, is KAGVTQTPRYLIKTRGQQVTLSCSPISGHRSVSWYQQTPGQGLQFLFEYFSETQRNKGNFPGRFSGRQFSNSRSEMNVSTLELGDSALYLCASRASGIGAGELFFGEGSRLTVL.

CDR3: CASSLGPFLLSNQPQHF. The CDR3 DNA sequence: TGTGCCAGCAGCCTCGGGCCCTTCCTTCTTAGCAATCAGCCCCAGCATTTT. The V gene is TRBV7-8, the J gene TRBJ1-5; D unresolved. Germline CDR1 is SGHVS and CDR2 is FQNEAQ. The CDR3 is 17 residues long. Deletions cut 5 bases from V and 0 bases from J, with 17 bases between. Variable domain in full (rest from reference TRBV7-8 and TRBJ1-5): GAGVSQSPRYKVAKRGQDVALRCDPISGHVSLFWYQQALGQGPEFLTYFQNEAQLDKSGLPSDRFFAERPEGSVSTLKIQRTQQEDSAVYLCASSLGPFLLSNQPQHFGDGTRLSIL.

This clonotype was counted a few times. J is TRBJ1-4 and V is TRBV27, with D possibly matching TRBD1 (6 bases). The germline CDR1 and CDR2 sequences are MNHEY and SMNVEV (reference sequence). This CDR3 is built from 13 residues. Trimming removed 5 bases from V and 3 bases from J, with 7 bases in between. In DNA form, the CDR3 reads TGTGCCAGCAGTAGGGGGGCTAATGAAAAACTGTTTTTT. Its translation: CASSRGANEKLFF. The variable domain in full, completed from reference TRBV27 and TRBJ1-4, reads EAQVTQNPRYLITVTGKKLTVTCSQNMNHEYMSWYRQDPGLGLRQIYYSMNVEVTDKGDVPEGYKVSRKEKRNFPLILESPSPNQTSLYFCASSRGANEKLFFGSGTQLSVL.

This clonotype was counted between two and nine times. The rearrangement uses TRBV27 and TRBJ2-7; D not certain. CDR1 and CDR2 (germline): MNHEY, SMNVEV (reference sequence). The CDR3 consists of 16 residues. Trimming pared 2 bases from V and 0 bases from J, leaving 14 bases between. The CDR3 protein is CASSLVGQKGSYEQYF. As DNA, the CDR3 is TGTGCCAGCAGTTTAGTAGGTCAAAAGGGCTCCTACGAGCAGTACTTC.

This clonotype is judged medium-sized. This sequence joins TRBV29-1 and TRBJ2-5, with D perhaps TRBD1 or TRBD2 (5 bases each). V lost 4 bases to trimming and J lost 7 bases, with 16 bases between them. This CDR3 comprises 13 residues. Germline CDR1 is SQVTM and CDR2 is ANQGSEA. This CDR3 is CSVVISGPRTQYF. CDR3 nucleotide sequence: TGCAGCGTTGTGATTTCGGGGCCTCGGACCCAGTACTTC.